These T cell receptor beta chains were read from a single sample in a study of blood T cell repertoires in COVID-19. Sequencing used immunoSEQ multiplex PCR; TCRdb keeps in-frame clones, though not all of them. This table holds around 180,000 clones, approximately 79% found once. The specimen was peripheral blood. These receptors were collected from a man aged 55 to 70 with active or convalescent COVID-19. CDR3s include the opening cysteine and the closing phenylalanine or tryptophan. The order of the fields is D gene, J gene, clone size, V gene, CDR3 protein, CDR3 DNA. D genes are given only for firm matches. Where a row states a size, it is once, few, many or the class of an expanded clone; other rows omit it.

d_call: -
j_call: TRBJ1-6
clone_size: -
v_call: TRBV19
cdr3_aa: CASSRAGEDSPLHF
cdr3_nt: TGTGCCAGTAGTAGGGCAGGGGAAGATTCACCCCTCCACTTT

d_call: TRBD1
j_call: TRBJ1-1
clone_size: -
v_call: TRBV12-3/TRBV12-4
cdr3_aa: CASSLRQGAEAFF
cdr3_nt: TGTGCCAGCAGTTTAAGACAGGGGGCTGAAGCTTTCTTT

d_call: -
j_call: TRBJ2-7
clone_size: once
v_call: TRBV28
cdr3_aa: CASSPLQEQYF
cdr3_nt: TGTGCCAGCAGCCCCCTCCAGGAGCAGTACTTC

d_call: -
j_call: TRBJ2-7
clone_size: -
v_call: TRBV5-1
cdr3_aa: CASRKGGSPEQYF
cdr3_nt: TGCGCCAGCCGAAAGGGAGGATCCCCCGAGCAGTACTTC

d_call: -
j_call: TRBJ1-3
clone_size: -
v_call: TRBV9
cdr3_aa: CASSVVAGAGNTIYF
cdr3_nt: TGTGCCAGCAGCGTAGTTGCGGGGGCTGGAAACACCATATATTTT

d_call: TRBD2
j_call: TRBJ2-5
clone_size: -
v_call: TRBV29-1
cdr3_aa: CSVLFGGRGETQYF
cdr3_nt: TGCAGCGTTTTGTTTGGCGGGAGAGGGGAGACCCAGTACTTC

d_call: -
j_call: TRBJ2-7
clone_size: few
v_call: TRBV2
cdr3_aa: CASKEQSSSYEQYF
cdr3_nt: TGTGCCAGCAAAGAACAGAGCTCCTCCTACGAGCAGTACTTC

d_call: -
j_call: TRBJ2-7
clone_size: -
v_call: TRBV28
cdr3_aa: CASSLVGLDHEQYF
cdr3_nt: TGTGCCAGCAGTTTAGTGGGACTGGACCACGAGCAGTACTTC

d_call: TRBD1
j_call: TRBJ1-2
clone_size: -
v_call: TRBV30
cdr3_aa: CAWSGSWLRPGQGDYGYTF
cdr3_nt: TGTGCCTGGAGTGGATCTTGGTTGCGGCCGGGACAGGGGGACTATGGCTACACCTTC

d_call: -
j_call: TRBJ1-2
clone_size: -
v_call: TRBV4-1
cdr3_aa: CASSQVSGGDYGYTF
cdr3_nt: TGCGCCAGCAGCCAAGTTTCCGGGGGAGACTATGGCTACACCTTC